Each of the 25 T cell receptor beta chains below was sequenced from the same sample in a study of CXCR3-negative and CXCR3-positive naive CD8 T cells. Study-wide results and caveats: Naive cells positive for CXCR3 carried more hydrophobic TRB CDR3s than CXCR3-negative ones.

UMI-tagged TRB cDNA libraries were built via 5' RACE. From its re-call of the 5' RACE reads, TCRdb lists each CDR3 protein once, without DNA. The sample totals 55,000 to 70,000 distinct CDR3 sequences; its top ten clones hold around 0.5%. These TCRs are of unknown antigen specificity. Sequencing was carried out using naive CXCR3+ CD8+ T cells from blood. Subset specified: CD45RO-CCR7+CD27+CD95- naive CD8+ T cells expressing CXCR3 (TNR3+). The receptors here all came from a human donor in good health. Some clones in this sample may be carry-over from other donors' samples.

The genes are TRBV9 and TRBJ1-2; TCRdb selects TRBD1, and the lack of DNA leaves this call unchecked. Germline values: CDR1 SGDLS, CDR2 YYNGEE. There are 14 residues in the CDR3. Here the CDR3 reads CASSVEGGLHGYTF.

The CDR3 protein is CASSLTSGDPYEQYF. The chain couples TRBV9 to TRBJ2-7; without DNA, the TCRdb call of TRBD2 cannot be checked. Per germline, CDR1 SGDLS and CDR2 YYNGEE. This CDR3 region has 15 residues.

CDR3 residues: CASSGRLTDTQYF. This chain links TRBV28 with TRBJ2-3. The length of the CDR3 is 13 residues. Germline V lookup: CDR1 MDHEN, CDR2 SYDVKM. Supplemented by reference TRBV28 and TRBJ2-3, the full variable domain reads DVKVTQSSRYLVKRTGEKVFLECVQDMDHENMFWYRQDPGLGLRLIYFSYDVKMKEKGDIPEGYSVSREKKERFSLILESASTNQTSMYLCASSGRLTDTQYFGPGTRLTVL.

The chain recombines TRBV7-9 with TRBJ2-7; the TCRdb D gene call, TRBD2, has no DNA to confirm it. Germline V gene sequence: CDR1 SEHNR, CDR2 FQNEAQ (reference sequence). This CDR3 region has 15 residues. CDR3 region: CASSSPGTLIHEQYF. The complete variable domain, with remaining parts taken from reference TRBV7-9 and TRBJ2-7, reads DTGVSQNPRHKITKRGQNVTFRCDPISEHNRLYWYRQTLGQGPEFLTYFQNEAQLEKSRLLSDRFSAERPKGSFSTLEIQRTEQGDSAMYLCASSSPGTLIHEQYFGPGTRLTVT.

The chain links TRBV20-1 to TRBJ1-1. Per germline, CDR1 DFQATT and CDR2 SNEGSKA (reference sequence). This CDR3 spans 12 amino acids. CDR3 residues: CSASAGPTEAFF.

This rearrangement joins TRBV7-2 to TRBJ1-5; TCRdb proposes TRBD1, but this gene call is untestable without DNA. CDR1 and CDR2 from the germline V gene are SGHTA and FQGNSA. This CDR3 comprises 16 residues. This CDR3 is CASNLYSGSLNQPQHF.

J is TRBJ2-3 and V is TRBV12-3 or TRBV12-4; the TCRdb call, TRBD1, lacks DNA for checking. This CDR3 is 13 amino acids long. CDR3 sequence reads: CVDTGALEDTQYF.

The V call is TRBV7-9, the J call TRBJ2-3; TCRdb calls TRBD2, which cannot be checked without DNA. The CDR3 is 16 residues long. Germline V gene data show CDR1 as SEHNR and CDR2 as FQNEAQ (reference sequence). The CDR3: CASSLRTSGVSDTQYF.

V gene TRBV27 combines with J gene TRBJ1-5. CDR1 and CDR2 from the germline V gene are MNHEY and SMNVEV (reference sequence). CDR3 size: 13 residues. The CDR3 sequence is CASSTASNQPQHF.

The chain links TRBV12-3 or TRBV12-4 to TRBJ1-1; the TRBD1 assignment by TCRdb is unverifiable without DNA. The CDR3 length is 16 residues. CDR3 in amino acids: CASTPRDRALNTEAFF.

The CDR3: CASSLEEDTQYF. The gene calls are TRBV5-1 and TRBJ2-3. Germline loops: CDR1 SGHRS, CDR2 YFSETQ. The CDR3 consists of 12 residues.

The chain carries TRBV11-3 and TRBJ2-1. Germline CDR1 SGHNT, CDR2 YENEEA. There are 15 residues in the CDR3. CDR3 loop: CASSPEESPYNEQFF.

This chain joins TRBV28 and TRBJ1-1. This CDR3 region has 13 residues. CDR1 MDHEN and CDR2 SYDVKM come from the germline V gene. CDR3: CASSLSSNTEAFF.

This rearrangement joins TRBV20-1 to TRBJ2-4; there is no DNA to check the TCRdb D call of TRBD1. The CDR3 is 18 amino acids. Germline V lookup: CDR1 DFQATT, CDR2 SNEGSKA (reference sequence). The CDR3 sequence: CSARETSGSRDPKNIQYF.

The chain recombines TRBV29-1 with TRBJ2-5. The CDR3 sequence is 11 residues long. Germline V CDR1 and CDR2: SQVTM, ANQGSEA. CDR3 sequence reads: CSVTLQETQYF.

This sequence joins TRBV29-1 and TRBJ2-2; checking the TCRdb D call of TRBD1 is not possible without DNA. Looked up from germline, CDR1 is SQVTM and CDR2 is ANQGSEA. This CDR3 is built from 15 residues. Here the CDR3 reads CSVVSWGSETGELFF.

The genes are TRBV25-1 and TRBJ2-7. Germline CDR1 reads MGHDK; CDR2 reads SYGVNS. The CDR3 runs to 13 residues. CDR3 sequence reads: CASSDYLVDEQYF.

The V and J genes are TRBV29-1 and TRBJ1-2. Germline V gives CDR1 SQVTM, CDR2 ANQGSEA. CDR3 length: 12 residues. The CDR3 sequence is CSVESESYGYTF.

The chain has TRBV3-1 and TRBJ2-4; absent DNA, TCRdb's TRBD1 call cannot be checked. CDR3 length: 14 amino acids. Germline values: CDR1 LGHDT, CDR2 YNNKEL (reference sequence). The chain's CDR3 is CASSPEGRGDIQYF.

This chain links TRBV4-3 with TRBJ2-7. Germline CDR1 LGHNA, CDR2 YSLEER. The CDR3 is 13 residues long. The CDR3: CASSQSQKYEQYF.

V is TRBV7-7 and J is TRBJ2-2; lacking DNA, the TRBD1 call made by TCRdb goes unchecked. From germline, CDR1 is SSHAT and CDR2 FNYEAQ (reference sequence). The CDR3 runs to 16 residues. This chain's CDR3 is CANSLGYGGGMEELFF.

V usage is TRBV12-3 or TRBV12-4 and J usage is TRBJ2-4; TCRdb indicates TRBD1, and absent DNA this call remains unverified. This CDR3 is built from 15 residues. This CDR3 is CASSLSSGVKNIQYF.

This sequence joins TRBV12-3 or TRBV12-4 and TRBJ1-3; checking the TCRdb D call of TRBD1 is not possible without DNA. This CDR3 has 14 amino acids. CDR3 sequence: CASSLWGSGNTIYF.

The V and J genes are TRBV4-3 and TRBJ1-1. Germline V gives CDR1 LGHNA, CDR2 YSLEER. The CDR3 is made up of 13 amino acids. The CDR3 reads CASSQGTNTEAFF.

This chain connects TRBV7-8 to TRBJ2-7; without DNA, the TCRdb call of TRBD1 cannot be checked. Per germline, CDR1 SGHVS and CDR2 FQNEAQ. CDR3 length: 17 residues. CDR3 amino acids: CASSLVVPGAGAYEQYF.